A single sample gave rise to the 30 T cell receptor beta chains below, sequenced in a study of identical twins. One entry per CDR3 protein, called by TCRdb with MiXCR from the 5' RACE reads. The profile shows fewer than 250,000 distinct CDR3 sequences, 6% to 8% of them singletons. These sequences were also reported in another study, on yellow fever vaccine responses in identical twins.

Sequencing was done on a sample of CD8+ T cells sorted from blood. Receptors were obtained from a young woman in good health.

The rearrangement joins TRBV4-1 to TRBJ2-1; possibly TRBD2 for D (6 bases). Trimming pared 3 bases from V and 4 bases from J, leaving 16 bases between. The germline V gene encodes CDR1 MGHRA and CDR2 YSYEKL. This CDR3 region has 16 residues. The CDR3 spells CASSQITGAGYNEQFF. CDR3 nucleotide sequence: TGCGCCAGCAGCCAGATAACGGGAGCGGGTTACAATGAGCAGTTCTTC.

The rearrangement joins TRBV6-5 to TRBJ2-1; 9 bases agree with TRBD2. There are 14 residues in the CDR3. V lost 4 bases and J lost 9; bases outside the gene matches: 7. Germline loops: CDR1 MNHEY, CDR2 SVGAGI. This chain's CDR3 is CASSWSAGGGEQFF. The CDR3 DNA is TGTGCCAGCAGTTGGTCGGCGGGGGGGGGTGAGCAGTTCTTC.

In its sample, this clonotype was seen a few times. The CDR3 spells CASSFSGSLNTGELFF. The CDR3 coding sequence is TGTGCCAGCAGCTTCTCAGGGAGCCTTAACACCGGGGAGCTGTTTTTT. The J gene is TRBJ2-2, the V gene TRBV5-6; D possibly uses TRBD1 or TRBD2 (5 bases each). This CDR3 spans 16 amino acids. Per the germline V gene, CDR1 is SGHDT and CDR2 is YYEEEE. Trimming stripped 2 bases from V and 2 bases from J, with 13 bases between. Full variable domain (rest looked up from reference TRBV5-6 and TRBJ2-2): DAGVTQSPTHLIKTRGQQVTLRCSPKSGHDTVSWYQQALGQGPQFIFQYYEEEERQRGNFPDRFSGHQFPNYSSELNVNALLLGDSALYLCASSFSGSLNTGELFFGEGSRLTVL.

The V and J genes are TRBV28 and TRBJ2-3; D may correspond to TRBD1 or TRBD2 (5 bases each). Trimming stripped 10 bases from V and 4 bases from J, with 18 bases between. CDR1 is MDHEN, CDR2 SYDVKM, per germline. The CDR3 runs to 14 residues. The CDR3 bases are TGTGCCACCCCTGAGAGGGGAGCGCCAGATACGCAGTATTTT. This codes for CATPERGAPDTQYF.

This clonotype has a count of ten or more. J is TRBJ2-1 and V is TRBV4-2, with TRBD2 as a possible D gene (5 bases). Germline V CDR1 and CDR2: LGHNA, YNFKEQ. The V gene lost 4 bases and the J gene lost 3 bases, with 13 bases spanning the gap. This CDR3 comprises 15 residues. In nucleotides, the CDR3 is TGTGCCAGCAGCCCCCTGGCAGACTACTACAATGAGCAGTTCTTC. This encodes CASSPLADYYNEQFF.

This clonotype was seen only a few times. V gene TRBV7-8 combines with J gene TRBJ2-3; D ambiguous. The CDR3 has 13 residues. The germline V and J ends were trimmed by 5 bases and 6 bases, with 12 bases remaining between them. The germline V gene encodes CDR1 SGHVS and CDR2 FQNEAQ. CDR3 nucleotides: TGTGCCAGCAGCCCCCTCGTCTTGGATACGCAGTATTTT. Its translation: CASSPLVLDTQYF.

In its sample, this clonotype was seen a few times. The chain joins TRBV28 to TRBJ1-5, with 7 bases lining up with TRBD1. CDR1 and CDR2 (germline): MDHEN, SYDVKM. Trimming removed 6 bases from V and 0 bases from J; junction bases left unmatched: 5. The CDR3 spans 15 residues. CDR3 in amino acids: CASRQYRGSNQPQHF. In DNA, the CDR3 is TGTGCCAGCAGACAATACAGGGGTAGCAATCAGCCCCAGCATTTT.

In its sample, this clonotype was seen a few times. The chain is built from TRBV14 and TRBJ2-2; TRBD2 aligns across 12 bases. Germline values: CDR1 SGHDN, CDR2 FVKESK. The CDR3 has 17 residues. Trimming removed 3 bases from V and 4 bases from J; junction bases left unmatched: 6. The CDR3 is CASSHLLAGGPTGELFF. Written as DNA, the CDR3 is TGTGCCAGCAGCCATTTACTAGCGGGAGGCCCCACCGGGGAGCTGTTTTTT.

The sample holds many counts of this clonotype. This chain links TRBV7-8 with TRBJ2-6; maybe TRBD1 (5 bases). Germline-derived CDR1 and CDR2 are SGHVS and FQNEAQ. This CDR3 is built from 17 residues. V was pared by 5 bases and J by 0 bases, with 14 bases between. DNA of the CDR3: TGTGCCAGCAGCATCAGGGTGGCCCACTCTGGGGCCAACGTCCTGACTTTC. As protein: CASSIRVAHSGANVLTF.

This clonotype turned up a few times. This chain links TRBV9 with TRBJ2-3; a possible D gene is TRBD2 (6 bases). CDR3 size: 14 residues. With 4 bases removed from V and 4 bases from J, the gap between germline ends came to 13 bases. The V gene's germline CDR1 is SGDLS and CDR2 YYNGEE. Here the CDR3 reads CASSPPREADTQYF. CDR3 bases: TGTGCCAGCAGCCCCCCCAGGGAGGCAGATACGCAGTATTTT.

This clonotype was observed a few times. V gene TRBV20-1 combines with J gene TRBJ2-7; D may be TRBD2 (6 bases). Germline CDR1 reads DFQATT; CDR2 reads SNEGSKA (reference sequence). CDR3 length equals 15 residues. Trimming took off 0 bases at V and 3 bases at J, with 15 bases between the two ends. CDR3 nucleotide sequence: TGCAGTGCTAGAGACCCCGGGACTGGACTCTACGAGCAGTACTTC. Translating it yields CSARDPGTGLYEQYF.

The genes are TRBV2 and TRBJ2-1; 7 bases line up with TRBD2. J gave up 4 bases and V 6 bases, and 3 bases lay outside the gene matches. There are 13 residues in the CDR3. CDR1 is SNHLY and CDR2 is FYNNEI in the germline V gene. As DNA, the CDR3 is TGTGCCAGCAGGGGGACTACTTACAATGAGCAGTTCTTC. It codes for CASRGTTYNEQFF.

This clonotype was seen only a few times. The chain is built from TRBV5-1 and TRBJ2-1; TRBD1 matches 10 bases. After removal of 3 bases from V and 0 bases from J, the junction contained 6 bases not matched to a gene. Germline V lookup: CDR1 SGHRS, CDR2 YFSETQ. CDR3 length equals 17 residues. The CDR3 coding sequence is TGCGCCAGCAGCTACCGGACAGGGGGAATCTCCTACAATGAGCAGTTCTTC. It yields the protein CASSYRTGGISYNEQFF.

This clonotype was counted between two and nine times. The gene calls are TRBV2 and TRBJ2-7, with 8 bases aligning to TRBD2. The CDR3 extends over 16 amino acids. With V trimmed by 3 bases and J by 3 bases, 10 bases remained unmatched. Germline V gene lookup returns CDR1 SNHLY and CDR2 FYNNEI. The CDR3 protein is CASSESGSGGFYEQYF. In DNA form, the CDR3 reads TGTGCCAGCAGTGAGAGCGGGAGCGGCGGTTTCTACGAGCAGTACTTC. The full variable domain, its missing parts supplied by reference TRBV2 and TRBJ2-7, is EPEVTQTPSHQVTQMGQEVILRCVPISNHLYFYWYRQILGQKVEFLVSFYNNEISEKSEIFDDQFSVERPDGSNFTLKIRSTKLEDSAMYFCASSESGSGGFYEQYFGPGTRLTVT.

Only a few counts were recorded for this clonotype. CDR3 region: CASSFALGNTEAFF. DNA for the CDR3: TGTGCCAGCAGTTTTGCCTTGGGGAACACTGAAGCTTTCTTT. The rearrangement links TRBV12-3 or TRBV12-4 to TRBJ1-1; no firm D call. This CDR3 comprises 14 residues. V lost 3 bases, J lost 1 base, and 9 bases lay in between.

The chain employs TRBV20-1 and TRBJ2-3, with 7 positions matching TRBD2. This CDR3 comprises 13 residues. Looked up from germline, CDR1 is DFQATT and CDR2 is SNEGSKA (reference sequence). The V segment lost 6 bases and the J segment 1 base; nucleotides outside the gene matches: 4. The CDR3 region is CSAIRGGTDTQYF. The CDR3 DNA reads as TGCAGTGCCATCCGGGGGGGCACAGATACGCAGTATTTT.

This clonotype was counted at least ten times. The chain joins TRBV7-2 to TRBJ2-1, with D perhaps matching TRBD1 (5 bases). Deletions cut 2 bases from V and 10 bases from J, with 18 bases between. There are 15 residues in the CDR3. The V gene's germline CDR1 is SGHTA and CDR2 FQGNSA. CDR3 sequence reads: CASSLMVSGLLEQFF. The CDR3 nucleotides read TGTGCCAGCAGCTTAATGGTATCAGGGCTACTAGAGCAGTTCTTC.

This clonotype was seen repeatedly, ten times or more. This CDR3 is CASSYVLAGADTQYF. The CDR3, as DNA: TGTGCCAGCAGTTACGTACTAGCGGGAGCAGATACGCAGTATTTT. The rearrangement joins TRBV6-5 to TRBJ2-3; 11 nucleotides align to TRBD2. The V and J ends lost 2 bases and 4 bases, in that order; junction bases with no gene match: 2. Germline CDR1 MNHEY, CDR2 SVGAGI. This CDR3 region has 15 residues.

This clonotype was detected many times. This rearrangement joins TRBV3-1 to TRBJ2-1; possible D gene TRBD1, 7 bases. CDR1 is LGHDT and CDR2 is YNNKEL in the germline V gene (reference sequence). V lost 0 bases and J 7 bases, leaving 13 bases between the germline ends. This CDR3 is built from 15 residues. The CDR3 DNA reads TGTGCCAGCAGCCAAGATCGGGCAGGGGGGAATGAGCAGTTCTTC. It encodes CASSQDRAGGNEQFF.

The chain links TRBV7-9 to TRBJ2-5, with D unclear. The CDR3 covers 15 residues. Germline V gene data show CDR1 as SEHNR and CDR2 as FQNEAQ (reference sequence). Trimming stripped 0 bases from V and 5 bases from J, with 13 bases between. The CDR3 here is CASSLAGSWRETQYF. The CDR3 coding sequence is TGTGCCAGCAGCTTAGCGGGTTCCTGGCGGGAGACCCAGTACTTC. Together with reference TRBV7-9 and TRBJ2-5, the CDR3 gives the full variable domain: DTGVSQNPRHKITKRGQNVTFRCDPISEHNRLYWYRQTLGQGPEFLTYFQNEAQLEKSRLLSDRFSAERPKGSFSTLEIQRTEQGDSAMYLCASSLAGSWRETQYFGPGTRLLVL.

The rearrangement links TRBV4-1 to TRBJ2-7, with 10 bases that match TRBD2. The junction had 2 bases not matched to a gene; V was cut back by 3 bases and J by 3 bases. The CDR3 is 14 residues long. Per the germline V gene, CDR1 is MGHRA and CDR2 is YSYEKL. The CDR3 DNA is TGCGCCAGCAGCCACATAGCGGGAGGCTACGAGCAGTACTTC. Protein: CASSHIAGGYEQYF.

The chain combines TRBV29-1 with TRBJ2-1; D is ambiguous. V lost 2 bases to trimming and J lost 8 bases, with 13 bases between them. The V gene's germline CDR1 is SQVTM and CDR2 ANQGSEA. The CDR3 totals 13 residues. CDR3 sequence (DNA): TGCAGCGTTGAATTTAGTTGGGTTGATGAGCAGTTCTTC. The encoded protein is CSVEFSWVDEQFF.

This clonotype was observed at least ten times. The rearrangement joins TRBV2 to TRBJ2-3; TRBD2 matches 7 bases. This CDR3 contains 14 residues. V shed 2 bases and J 1 base; nucleotides not matched to a gene: 0. The germline gives CDR1 SNHLY, CDR2 FYNNEI. The chain's CDR3 is CASSELAGTDTQYF. In nucleotides, the CDR3 is TGTGCCAGCAGTGAACTAGCGGGCACAGATACGCAGTATTTT.

The chain combines TRBV11-2 with TRBJ2-3, with 11 bases that match TRBD2. Trimming removed 2 bases from V and 0 bases from J; junction bases left unmatched: 16. CDR3 length: 21 residues. Germline V gene lookup returns CDR1 SGHAT and CDR2 FQNNGV. The chain's CDR3 is CASSLLDYRASGRLSTDTQYF. The CDR3, as DNA: TGTGCCAGCAGCTTACTGGATTATCGGGCTAGCGGGAGGTTGAGCACAGATACGCAGTATTTT.

The chain couples TRBV14 to TRBJ2-1; TRBD1 aligns across 11 bases. Germline V gene data show CDR1 as SGHDN and CDR2 as FVKESK. The CDR3 is 21 amino acids. V lost 1 base to trimming and J lost 7 bases; unmatched junction nucleotides: 21. CDR3 nucleotides: TGTGCCAGCAGCCAAGGGATCGTCTTTGGGACAGGGGGATTGGCTTTGAATGAGCAGTTCTTC. Its translation is CASSQGIVFGTGGLALNEQFF.

This clonotype was counted ten times or more. The chain employs TRBV28 and TRBJ1-2; no reliable D call. The V gene's germline CDR1 is MDHEN and CDR2 SYDVKM. This CDR3 has 12 amino acids. Trimming cost V 8 bases and J 0 bases, with 7 bases left between them. This CDR3 reads CASGESNYGYTF. The CDR3 bases are TGTGCCAGCGGGGAGTCTAACTATGGCTACACCTTC.

This clonotype appeared a few times. The gene calls are TRBV12-3 or TRBV12-4 and TRBJ1-1; no clear D gene. The CDR3 contains 12 residues. V dropped 7 bases and J dropped 7 bases, with 13 bases sitting between them. The CDR3 protein is CASTMDGSEAFF. As DNA, the CDR3 is TGTGCCAGCACTATGGACGGTAGTGAAGCTTTCTTT.

This clonotype has more than one count but fewer than ten. The chain carries TRBV28 and TRBJ2-2; a weak D match, TRBD1 (6 bases). The V and J ends lost 3 bases and 4 bases respectively, with 9 bases between them. The germline V gene encodes CDR1 MDHEN and CDR2 SYDVKM. The CDR3 spans 14 residues. The CDR3 is CASSFGTITGELFF. CDR3 DNA: TGTGCCAGCAGTTTCGGGACAATCACCGGGGAGCTGTTTTTT. Full variable domain (remainder filled in from reference TRBV28 and TRBJ2-2): DVKVTQSSRYLVKRTGEKVFLECVQDMDHENMFWYRQDPGLGLRLIYFSYDVKMKEKGDIPEGYSVSREKKERFSLILESASTNQTSMYLCASSFGTITGELFFGEGSRLTVL.

The chain couples TRBV4-1 to TRBJ1-4; no clear D gene. V gave up 4 bases and J gave up 5 bases, with 14 bases separating them. This CDR3 has 15 amino acids. The germline V gene encodes CDR1 MGHRA and CDR2 YSYEKL. The CDR3 DNA follows: TGCGCCAGCAGCCGGGTGGCGTCAGAGAATGAAAAACTGTTTTTT. It codes for CASSRVASENEKLFF.

CDR3 in amino acids: CATSSSQGNIQYF. The CDR3 coding sequence is TGTGCCACCAGCAGTTCTCAGGGAAACATTCAGTACTTC. This rearrangement joins TRBV15 to TRBJ2-4; TRBD1 might be the D (5 bases). The V gene lost 3 bases and the J gene lost 6 bases, with 9 bases spanning the gap. CDR3 length equals 13 residues. Germline loops: CDR1 LNHNV, CDR2 YYDKDF (reference sequence).